This entry describes one TCR beta chain. No antigen is known for it. Within one base of it there is no much larger clone, and no base qualities were kept. Interpreted using the paper, the treatment or condition label stands for: suppressive antiretroviral therapy. A pool of overlapping HIV-1 Gag 15-mer peptides, at about 0.99 ug per peptide per mL, was used to stimulate the cells. Memory CD4+ T cells that did not respond, being CD40L-negative, CD69-negative and CD45RO-high, were sorted as memory populations depleted of antigen-responding cells. Participants were HIV-1-infected adults who started suppressive ART during chronic infection. For at least 4 years, the participants' plasma HIV-1 RNA had been undetectable, below 50 copies/mL. To be included, a participant needed positive CMV serology and a CD4+ T cell count above 400 cells/uL. Before stimulation, PBMCs were isolated using density centrifugation and then depleted of CD8+ T cells. For approximately 17 hours, CD8-depleted PBMCs were stimulated with anti-CD28/CD49d costimulation, a CD40-blocking antibody, and enfuvirtide, which was added to prevent new infections. Sorting was done on either a Beckman Coulter MoFlo Legacy or an XDP sorter, and propidium iodide was used to exclude dead cells. The QIAamp DNA Mini Kit was used for genomic DNA extraction from samples above one million cells, and the Quick-DNA Microprep Kit was used otherwise.

Inclusive of the bounding cysteine and phenylalanine, the CDR3 is 15 residues long. The CDR3 DNA has 45 bases and is translated from base 1. In the germline V gene (reference sequence), CDR1 corresponds to LNHDA and CDR2 to SQIVND. V gives up 7 bases and J gives up 6 bases, and the segment between their germline ends measures 21 bases. The immunoSEQ hsTCRB assay version 4 in survey mode was used to sequence TCRbeta repertoires from genomic DNA. Genomic DNA was diluted to around 9.4 ng/uL, and up to 1 ug per sample was used for TCRbeta sequencing. As for the original processing: TCRbeta data analysis was done in ImmunoSeq Analyzer 3.0, and diversity was calculated on productive nucleotide rearrangements. Lower-bound TCR diversity was estimated with the improved Chao index, and clonality with the Gini coefficient using the Immunarch R package. Different nucleotide rearrangements encoding the same CDR3beta amino acid sequence were counted as distinct clonotypes. Differential abundance analysis identified TCRbeta sequences significantly enriched in antigen-responding cells relative to anti-CD3/anti-CD28-activated cells. GLIPH2 clustered TCRs by predicted peptide-MHC specificity, both within individual participants and across merged participant data sets. The table comes from immuneACCESS by way of TCRdb, which keeps in-frame sequences with V and J called. Part of the clones is missing from these tables; in studies checked, under half for an unresolved V gene and the rest for unknown reasons. D and trimming come from the DNA, and the V and J calls and clone size come from that table. This sample lists about 33,000 clones; more than 75% were detected once. Almost 1% of the sample lies in the top ten.

This sample is part of a study of persistence of HIV-infected CD4 T cells (dated by TCRdb to between 2020 and 2021). With regard to the full study: The study isolated CMV- and HIV-1 Gag-responding CD4+ T cells from ART-treated individuals to examine antigen-driven clonal expansion of HIV-1-infected cells. For the TCR cluster analysis across participants, 8 or 9 participants were included for CMV and about seven participants for Gag. Proviral sequencing was used to assess clonality among infected cells, whereas TCRbeta sequencing gauged the clonality of all cells within each sorted population. Apart from a couple of participants who underwent leukapheresis at a single time point, peripheral blood samples of up to roughly 200 mL were collected from participants at multiple time points. The median time the participants had spent on suppressive ART was over six years.

The investigation overall reported the following: Antigen-responding cells were enriched for expanded CDR3beta sequences that were degenerate, which suggests that CD4+ responses to CMV and Gag underwent convergent selection. Few individuals were included in the study, and only a limited range of antigens was tested. A correlation was observed between TCR oligoclonality and proviral oligoclonality within the same sorted populations. Bulk TCR analyses could not be limited to the rare CMV-responding cells that actually contained HIV-1 proviruses. TCRbeta richness in CMV- and Gag-responding cells was significantly lower than in anti-CD3/anti-CD28-responding cells; CMV-responding cells had higher oligoclonality than CD3/CD28-stimulated and Gag-responding cells.

The TCR was taken from an adult with HIV. The donor label of this sample is uncertain. The rearrangement joined TRBV19 to TRBJ1-2, with TRBD1 tentatively as D gene (6 bases match). Sequences were derived from cultured CD4+ T cells from PBMCs, sampled from a patient who received antiretroviral therapy. The meaning of the sample's cell subset or site label: CD40L-CD69- CD45RO-high memory CD4 T cells not responding to Gag peptides. The DNA sequence is as follows: TGTGCCAGTACCCCAGAGGAGGGGGGACCAAATGGCTACACCTTC. It translates to CASTPEEGGPNGYTF.